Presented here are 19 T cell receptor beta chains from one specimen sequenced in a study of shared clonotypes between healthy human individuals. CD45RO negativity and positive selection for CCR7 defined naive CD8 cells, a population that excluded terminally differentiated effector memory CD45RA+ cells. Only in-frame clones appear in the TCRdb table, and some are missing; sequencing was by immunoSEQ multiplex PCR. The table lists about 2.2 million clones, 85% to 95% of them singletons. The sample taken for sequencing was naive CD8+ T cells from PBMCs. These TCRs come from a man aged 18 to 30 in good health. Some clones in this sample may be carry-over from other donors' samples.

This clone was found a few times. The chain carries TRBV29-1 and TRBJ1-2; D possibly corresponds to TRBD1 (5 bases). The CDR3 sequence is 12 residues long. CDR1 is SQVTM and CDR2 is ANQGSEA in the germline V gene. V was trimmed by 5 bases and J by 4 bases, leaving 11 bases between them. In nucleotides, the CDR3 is TGCAGCGTTAGGTCGGGGCCCTATGGCTACACCTTC. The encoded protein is CSVRSGPYGYTF.

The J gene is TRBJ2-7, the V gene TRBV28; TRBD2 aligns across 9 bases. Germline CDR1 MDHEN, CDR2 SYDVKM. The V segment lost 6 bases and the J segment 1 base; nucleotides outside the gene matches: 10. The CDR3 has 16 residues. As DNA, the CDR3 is TGTGCCAGCAGCCCCAATAGCGGGAGATCGTCCTACGAGCAGTACTTC. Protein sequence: CASSPNSGRSSYEQYF.

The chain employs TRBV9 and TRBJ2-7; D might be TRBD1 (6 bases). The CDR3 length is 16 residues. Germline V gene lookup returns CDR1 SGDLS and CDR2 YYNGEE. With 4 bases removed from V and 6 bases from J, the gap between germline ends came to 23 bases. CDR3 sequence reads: CASSTRDNTQPGEQYF. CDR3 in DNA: TGTGCCAGCAGCACCCGGGACAACACCCAACCAGGCGAGCAGTACTTC.

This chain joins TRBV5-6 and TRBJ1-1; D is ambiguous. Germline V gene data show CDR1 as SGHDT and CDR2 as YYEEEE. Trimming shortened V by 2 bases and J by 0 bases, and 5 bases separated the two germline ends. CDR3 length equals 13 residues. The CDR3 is CASSFPVNTEAFF. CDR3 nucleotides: TGTGCCAGCAGCTTTCCCGTGAACACTGAAGCTTTCTTT.

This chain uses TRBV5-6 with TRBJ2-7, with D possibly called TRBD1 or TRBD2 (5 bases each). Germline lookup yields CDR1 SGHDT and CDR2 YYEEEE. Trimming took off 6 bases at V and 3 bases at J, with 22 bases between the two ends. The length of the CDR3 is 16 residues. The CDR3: CASTPPPGTGNYEQYF. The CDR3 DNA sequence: TGTGCCAGCACCCCTCCTCCGGGGACCGGTAACTACGAGCAGTACTTC.

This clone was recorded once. The CDR3: CASRDRGKVGELFF. The DNA for the CDR3 is TGCGCCAGCAGGGACAGGGGGAAAGTCGGGGAGCTGTTTTTT. The rearrangement links TRBV4-1 to TRBJ2-2, with 10 bases aligning to TRBD1. The CDR3 is 14 amino acids. Trimming took 6 bases from V and 7 from J; bases not matched to a gene: 5. In germline, CDR1 is MGHRA, CDR2 YSYEKL.

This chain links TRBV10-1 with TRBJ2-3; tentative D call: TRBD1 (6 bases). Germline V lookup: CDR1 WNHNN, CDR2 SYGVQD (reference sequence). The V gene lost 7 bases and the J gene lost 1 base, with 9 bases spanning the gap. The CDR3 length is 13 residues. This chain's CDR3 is CASTAGGTDTQYF. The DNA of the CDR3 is TGCGCCAGCACCGCAGGGGGCACAGATACGCAGTATTTT.

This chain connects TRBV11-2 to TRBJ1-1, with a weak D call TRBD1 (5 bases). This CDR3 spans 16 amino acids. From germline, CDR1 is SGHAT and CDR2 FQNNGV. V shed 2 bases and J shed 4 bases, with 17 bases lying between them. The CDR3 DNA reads TGTGCCAGCAGCTTATGGGGCAAACTAGGAGGCACTGAAGCTTTCTTT. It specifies CASSLWGKLGGTEAFF.

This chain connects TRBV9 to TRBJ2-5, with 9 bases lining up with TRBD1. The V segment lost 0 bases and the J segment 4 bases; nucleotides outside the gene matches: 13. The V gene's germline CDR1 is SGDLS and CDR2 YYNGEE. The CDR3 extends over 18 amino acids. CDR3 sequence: CASSVAGVQGARVETQYF. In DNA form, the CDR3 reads TGTGCCAGCAGCGTAGCTGGGGTACAGGGGGCGCGGGTAGAGACCCAGTACTTC. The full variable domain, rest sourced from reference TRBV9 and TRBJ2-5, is DSGVTQTPKHLITATGQRVTLRCSPRSGDLSVYWYQQSLDQGLQFLIQYYNGEERAKGNILERFSAQQFPDLHSELNLSSLELGDSALYFCASSVAGVQGARVETQYFGPGTRLLVL.

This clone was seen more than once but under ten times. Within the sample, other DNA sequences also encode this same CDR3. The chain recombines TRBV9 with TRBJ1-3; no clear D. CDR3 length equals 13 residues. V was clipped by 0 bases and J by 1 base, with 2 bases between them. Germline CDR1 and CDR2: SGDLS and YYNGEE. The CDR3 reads CASSVDSGNTIYF. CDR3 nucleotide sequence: TGTGCCAGCAGCGTAGATTCTGGAAACACCATATATTTT.

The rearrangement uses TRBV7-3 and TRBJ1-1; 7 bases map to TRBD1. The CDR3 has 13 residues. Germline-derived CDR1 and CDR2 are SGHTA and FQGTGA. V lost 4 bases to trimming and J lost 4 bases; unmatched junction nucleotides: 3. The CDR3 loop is CASSSGGLTEAFF. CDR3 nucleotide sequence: TGTGCCAGCAGCTCAGGGGGGCTCACTGAAGCTTTCTTT.

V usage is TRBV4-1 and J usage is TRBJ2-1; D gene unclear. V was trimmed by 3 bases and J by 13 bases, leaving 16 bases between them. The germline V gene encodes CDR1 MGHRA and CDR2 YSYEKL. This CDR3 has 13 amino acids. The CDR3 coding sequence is TGCGCCAGCAGCCACCCGATGTCGCGGCTACAGTTCTTC. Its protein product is CASSHPMSRLQFF.

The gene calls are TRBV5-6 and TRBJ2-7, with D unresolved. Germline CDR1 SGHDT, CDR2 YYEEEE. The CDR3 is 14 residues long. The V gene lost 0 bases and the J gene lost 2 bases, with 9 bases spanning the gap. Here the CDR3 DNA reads TGTGCCAGCAGCTTGGCGGAGACGGCCTACGAGCAGTACTTC. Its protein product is CASSLAETAYEQYF.

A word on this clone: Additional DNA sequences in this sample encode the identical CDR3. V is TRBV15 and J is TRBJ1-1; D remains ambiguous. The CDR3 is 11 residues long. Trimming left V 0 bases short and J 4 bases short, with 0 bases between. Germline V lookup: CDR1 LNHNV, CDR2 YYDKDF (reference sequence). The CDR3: CATSRDTEAFF. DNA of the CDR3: TGTGCCACCAGCAGAGACACTGAAGCTTTCTTT.

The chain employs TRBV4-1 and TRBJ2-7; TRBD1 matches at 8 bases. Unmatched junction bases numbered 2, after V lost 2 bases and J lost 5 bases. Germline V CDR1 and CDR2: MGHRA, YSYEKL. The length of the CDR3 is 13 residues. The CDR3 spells CASSQLQGDEQYF. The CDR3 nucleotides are TGCGCCAGCAGCCAACTACAGGGGGACGAGCAGTACTTC.

The CDR3 here is CASSEVTGGAHYGYTF. For the CDR3, the DNA is TGTGCCAGCAGTGAGGTGACAGGGGGCGCTCACTATGGCTACACCTTC. The gene calls are TRBV6-1 and TRBJ1-2, with 10 bases identical to TRBD1. Germline-derived CDR1 and CDR2 are MNHNS and SASEGT. The trim removed 3 bases at V and 3 bases at J, leaving 7 bases unmatched. This CDR3 spans 16 amino acids.

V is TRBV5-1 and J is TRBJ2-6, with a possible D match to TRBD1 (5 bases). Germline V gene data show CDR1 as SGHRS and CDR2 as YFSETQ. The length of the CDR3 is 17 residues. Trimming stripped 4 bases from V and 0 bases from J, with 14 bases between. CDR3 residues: CASSVQGSLSGANVLTF. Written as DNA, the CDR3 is TGCGCCAGCAGCGTTCAGGGATCCCTCTCTGGGGCCAACGTCCTGACTTTC. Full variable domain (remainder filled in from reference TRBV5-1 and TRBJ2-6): KAGVTQTPRYLIKTRGQQVTLSCSPISGHRSVSWYQQTPGQGLQFLFEYFSETQRNKGNFPGRFSGRQFSNSRSEMNVSTLELGDSALYLCASSVQGSLSGANVLTFGAGSRLTVL.

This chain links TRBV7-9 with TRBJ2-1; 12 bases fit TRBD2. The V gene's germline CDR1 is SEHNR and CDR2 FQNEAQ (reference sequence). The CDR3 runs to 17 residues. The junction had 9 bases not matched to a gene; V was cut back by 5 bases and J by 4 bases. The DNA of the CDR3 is TGTGCCAGCAGCAACCCCAGACTAGCGGGAGTTTACAATGAGCAGTTCTTC. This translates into CASSNPRLAGVYNEQFF.

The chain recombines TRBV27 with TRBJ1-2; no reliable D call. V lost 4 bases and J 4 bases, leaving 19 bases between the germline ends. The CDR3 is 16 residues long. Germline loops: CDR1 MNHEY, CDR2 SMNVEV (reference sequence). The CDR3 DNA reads TGTGCCAGCAGTTCGGCAAGGCCCCTCCCCGGCTATGGCTACACCTTC. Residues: CASSSARPLPGYGYTF.